Presented here are 6 T cell receptor beta chains from one specimen sequenced in a study of cytomegalovirus exposure and HLA in healthy donors. Primers for the PCR totalled 60 Vbeta and 13 Jbeta. Measured with immunoSEQ multiplex PCR; TCRdb has only the in-frame clones, and not every one. The table includes approximately 100,000 clones, roughly 75% detected once. The specimen was PBMCs. Receptors were obtained from a male donor in good health and CMV-seropositive.

The rearrangement links TRBV28 to TRBJ1-1, with 9 bases matching TRBD1. Germline trimming cut 5 bases from V and 4 bases from J; bases unmatched to any gene: 11. This CDR3 comprises 16 residues. Germline CDR1 MDHEN, CDR2 SYDVKM. CDR3 bases: TGTGCCAGCAGTCCACCGACAGGGGGAAGCCCCACTGAAGCTTTCTTT. It yields the protein CASSPPTGGSPTEAFF.

The chain uses TRBV2 and TRBJ2-1; tentative D call: TRBD1 (5 bases). There are 15 residues in the CDR3. From germline, CDR1 is SNHLY and CDR2 FYNNEI. Trimming took 3 bases from V and 9 from J, leaving 18 bases between them. CDR3 loop: CASSEGPGGLGEQFF. CDR3 in DNA: TGTGCCAGCAGTGAGGGGCCAGGTGGGTTGGGTGAGCAGTTCTTC.

The chain uses TRBV7-9 and TRBJ2-7; no clear D gene. Germline V gene lookup returns CDR1 SEHNR and CDR2 FQNEAQ (reference sequence). Trimming cost V 5 bases and J 2 bases, with 7 bases left between them. This CDR3 is 12 amino acids long. The CDR3 DNA reads TGTGCCAGCAGCCAGGCAACCTACGAGCAGTACTTC. Its protein is CASSQATYEQYF.

This chain connects TRBV30 to TRBJ1-2; tentatively, D is TRBD1 (6 bases). This CDR3 comprises 14 residues. Germline V gives CDR1 GTSNPN, CDR2 SVGIG (reference sequence). V dropped 3 bases and J dropped 8 bases, with 19 bases sitting between them. CDR3 sequence reads: CAWSPHGGRGGYTF. The CDR3 DNA is TGTGCCTGGAGCCCCCATGGGGGGCGGGGGGGCTACACCTTC.

The chain recombines TRBV11-3 with TRBJ2-3, with TRBD2 identical over 8 bases. This CDR3 has 16 residues. Germline-derived CDR1 and CDR2 are SGHNT and YENEEA. The trim removed 6 bases at V and 4 bases at J, leaving 12 bases unmatched. The CDR3 DNA sequence: TGTGCCAGCAGTTTGGGAGAGGTGCGGGGGGCAGATACGCAGTATTTT. It codes for CASSLGEVRGADTQYF.

J is TRBJ2-7 and V is TRBV11-3; possibly TRBD2 for D (6 bases). The CDR3 contains 13 residues. Per the germline V gene, CDR1 is SGHNT and CDR2 is YENEEA. Deletions cut 5 bases from V and 7 bases from J, with 15 bases between. The CDR3 DNA follows: TGTGCCAGCAGCACTGCGGGACGCTGGGAGCAGTACTTC. Residues: CASSTAGRWEQYF.